This T cell receptor beta chain was observed in a study of blood T cell repertoires in COVID-19. Turning to the study itself: The cDNA or gDNA used as material had been derived from T cells, B-cell-depleted T cells, or PBMCs.

From germline, CDR1 is SGHVS and CDR2 FQNEAQ. The CDR3 extends over 14 amino acids. V was trimmed by 5 bases and J by 7 bases, leaving 15 bases between them. Authors' processing steps: Reference gene primer amplification gave nucleated cell count estimates. Using immunoSEQ multiplex PCR, the repertoire was profiled, and TCRdb retains in-frame clones only, with some absent. V, J and clone size are taken as reported in that table, and D and trimming were inferred from the DNA itself. The data hold tens of thousands of clones, with about nine tenths observed a single time. The clonotype was recovered from a human donor in a cohort sampled during active COVID-19. The sequenced sample was peripheral blood. The chain carries TRBV7-8 and TRBJ2-1; D is possibly TRBD1 (6 bases). CDR3 sequence reads: CASSPQSGANEQFF. The DNA of the CDR3 is TGTGCCAGCAGCCCCCAGTCAGGGGCGAATGAGCAGTTCTTC.